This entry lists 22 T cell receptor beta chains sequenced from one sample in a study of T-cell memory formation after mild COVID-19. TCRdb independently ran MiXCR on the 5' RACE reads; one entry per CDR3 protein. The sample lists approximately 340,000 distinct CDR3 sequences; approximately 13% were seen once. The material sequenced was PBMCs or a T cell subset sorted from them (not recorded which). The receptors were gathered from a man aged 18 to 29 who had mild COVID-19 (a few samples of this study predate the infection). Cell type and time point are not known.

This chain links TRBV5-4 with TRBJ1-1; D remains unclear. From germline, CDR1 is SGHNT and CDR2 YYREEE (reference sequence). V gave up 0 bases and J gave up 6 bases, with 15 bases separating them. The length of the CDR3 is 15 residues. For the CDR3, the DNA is TGTGCCAGCAGCTTGGTAAGGGCTGGGAGGGCTGAAGCTTTCTTT. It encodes CASSLVRAGRAEAFF.

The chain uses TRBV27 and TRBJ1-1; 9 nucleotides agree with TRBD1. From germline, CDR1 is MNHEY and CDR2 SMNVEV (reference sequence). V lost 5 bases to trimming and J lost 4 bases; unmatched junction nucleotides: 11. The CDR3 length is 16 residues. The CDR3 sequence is CASSPYRDRVGTEAFF. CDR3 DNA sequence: TGTGCCAGCAGTCCTTACCGGGACAGGGTCGGCACTGAAGCTTTCTTT.

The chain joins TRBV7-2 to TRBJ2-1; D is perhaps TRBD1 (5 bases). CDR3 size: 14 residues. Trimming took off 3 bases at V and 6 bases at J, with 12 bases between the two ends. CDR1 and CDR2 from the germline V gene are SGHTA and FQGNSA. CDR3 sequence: CASSLGSQGNEQFF. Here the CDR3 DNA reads TGTGCCAGCAGCTTGGGTTCCCAGGGCAATGAGCAGTTCTTC.

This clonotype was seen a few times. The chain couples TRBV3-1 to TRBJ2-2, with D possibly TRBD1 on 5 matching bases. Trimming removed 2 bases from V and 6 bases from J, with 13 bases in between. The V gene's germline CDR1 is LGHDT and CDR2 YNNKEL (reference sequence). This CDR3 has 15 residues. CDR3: CASSQRPTGPGELFF. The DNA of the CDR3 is TGTGCCAGCAGCCAAAGACCAACAGGCCCCGGGGAGCTGTTTTTT. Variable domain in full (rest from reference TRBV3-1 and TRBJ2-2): DTAVSQTPKYLVTQMGNDKSIKCEQNLGHDTMYWYKQDSKKFLKIMFSYNNKELIINETVPNRFSPKSPDKAHLNLHINSLELGDSAVYFCASSQRPTGPGELFFGEGSRLTVL.

CDR3 DNA: TGTGCCAGCAGTCCCCCGGGGGGGGGGTCGACCACCGGGGAGCTGTTTTTT. It codes for CASSPPGGGSTTGELFF. The V gene is TRBV12-3 or TRBV12-4, the J gene TRBJ2-2, with TRBD2 matching 8 bases. The junction had 12 bases not matched to a gene; V was cut back by 5 bases and J by 4 bases. The CDR3 runs to 17 residues.

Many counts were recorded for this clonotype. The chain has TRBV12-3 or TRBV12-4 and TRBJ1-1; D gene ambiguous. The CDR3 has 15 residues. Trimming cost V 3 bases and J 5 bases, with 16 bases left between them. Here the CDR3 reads CASSLIEVLGTEAFF. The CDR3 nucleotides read TGTGCCAGCAGTTTGATCGAGGTACTTGGGACTGAAGCTTTCTTT.

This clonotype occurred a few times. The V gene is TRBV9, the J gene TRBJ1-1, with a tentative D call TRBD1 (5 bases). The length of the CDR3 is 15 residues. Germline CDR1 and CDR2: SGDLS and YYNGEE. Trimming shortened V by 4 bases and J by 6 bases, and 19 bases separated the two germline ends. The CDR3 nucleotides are TGTGCCAGCAGCCCTAACTTGTCGTGGGGGTCTGAAGCTTTCTTT. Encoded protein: CASSPNLSWGSEAFF. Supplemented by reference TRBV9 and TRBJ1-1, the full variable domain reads DSGVTQTPKHLITATGQRVTLRCSPRSGDLSVYWYQQSLDQGLQFLIQYYNGEERAKGNILERFSAQQFPDLHSELNLSSLELGDSALYFCASSPNLSWGSEAFFGQGTRLTVV.

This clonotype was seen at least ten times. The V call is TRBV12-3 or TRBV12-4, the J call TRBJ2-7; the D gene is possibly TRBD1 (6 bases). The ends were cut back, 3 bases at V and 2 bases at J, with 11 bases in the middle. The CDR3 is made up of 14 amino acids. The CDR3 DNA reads TGTGCCAGCAGTTTTGCAGGACAGACCTACGAGCAGTACGTC. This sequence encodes CASSFAGQTYEQYV.

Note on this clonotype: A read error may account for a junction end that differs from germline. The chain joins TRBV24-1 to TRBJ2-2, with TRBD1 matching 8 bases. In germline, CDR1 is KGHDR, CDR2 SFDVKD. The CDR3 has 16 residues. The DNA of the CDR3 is TGTGCCACCAGTGGAGGGACAGGAGTGAACACCTGGGAGCTGTTTTTT. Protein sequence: CATSGGTGVNTWELFF.

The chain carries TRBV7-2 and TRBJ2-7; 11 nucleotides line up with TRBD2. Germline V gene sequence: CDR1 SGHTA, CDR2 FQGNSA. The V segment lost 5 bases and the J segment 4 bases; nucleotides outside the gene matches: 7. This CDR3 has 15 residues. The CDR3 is CASSQRTSGSYEQYF. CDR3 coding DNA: TGTGCCAGCAGCCAAAGGACTAGCGGGTCTTACGAGCAGTACTTC.

CDR3 sequence (DNA): TGTGCCATGCCGGACAGGTTCTCTGGAAACACCATATATTTT. Amino acids: CAMPDRFSGNTIYF. The V gene is TRBV2, the J gene TRBJ1-3; 7 nucleotides align to TRBD1. The V gene's germline CDR1 is SNHLY and CDR2 FYNNEI. There are 14 residues in the CDR3. Unmatched junction bases numbered 6, after V lost 10 bases and J lost 0 bases.

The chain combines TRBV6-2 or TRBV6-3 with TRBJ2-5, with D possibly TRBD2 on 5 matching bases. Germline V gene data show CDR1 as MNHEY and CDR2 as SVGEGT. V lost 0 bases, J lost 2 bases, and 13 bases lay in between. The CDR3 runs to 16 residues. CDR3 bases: TGTGCCAGCAGTTACTCGCGAGGCAGGAGGCAAGAGACCCAGTACTTC. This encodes CASSYSRGRRQETQYF.

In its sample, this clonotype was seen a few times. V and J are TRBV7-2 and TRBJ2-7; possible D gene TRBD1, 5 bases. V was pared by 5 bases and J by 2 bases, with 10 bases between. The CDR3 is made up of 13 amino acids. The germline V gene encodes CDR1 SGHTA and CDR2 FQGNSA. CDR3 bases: TGTGCCAGCAGCGCAGGGTGGGCCTACGAGCAGTACTTC. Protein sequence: CASSAGWAYEQYF.

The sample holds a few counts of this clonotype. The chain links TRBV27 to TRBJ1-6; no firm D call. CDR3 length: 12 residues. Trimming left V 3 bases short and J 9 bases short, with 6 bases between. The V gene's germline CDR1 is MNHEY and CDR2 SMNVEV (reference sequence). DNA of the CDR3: TGTGCCAGCAGTTTGGGAATTTCACCCCTCCACTTT. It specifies CASSLGISPLHF.

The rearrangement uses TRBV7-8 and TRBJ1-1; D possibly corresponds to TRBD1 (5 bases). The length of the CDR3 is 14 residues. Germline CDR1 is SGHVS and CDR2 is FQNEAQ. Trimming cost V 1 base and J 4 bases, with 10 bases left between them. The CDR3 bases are TGTGCCAGCAGCTTAGGCAGGGTGGTCACTGAAGCTTTCTTT. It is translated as CASSLGRVVTEAFF. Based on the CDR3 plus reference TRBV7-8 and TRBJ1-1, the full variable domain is GAGVSQSPRYKVAKRGQDVALRCDPISGHVSLFWYQQALGQGPEFLTYFQNEAQLDKSGLPSDRFFAERPEGSVSTLKIQRTQQEDSAVYLCASSLGRVVTEAFFGQGTRLTVV.

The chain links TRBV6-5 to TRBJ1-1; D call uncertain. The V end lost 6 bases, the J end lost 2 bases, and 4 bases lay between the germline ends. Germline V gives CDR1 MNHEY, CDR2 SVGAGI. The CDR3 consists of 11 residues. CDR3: CASRSNTEAFF. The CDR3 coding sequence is TGTGCCAGCAGAAGCAACACTGAAGCTTTCTTT.

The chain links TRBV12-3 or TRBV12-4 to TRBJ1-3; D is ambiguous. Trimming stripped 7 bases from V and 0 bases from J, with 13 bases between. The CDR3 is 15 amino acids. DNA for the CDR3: TGTGCCAGCACCCCCGCCGGAACCTCTGGAAACACCATATATTTT. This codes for CASTPAGTSGNTIYF.

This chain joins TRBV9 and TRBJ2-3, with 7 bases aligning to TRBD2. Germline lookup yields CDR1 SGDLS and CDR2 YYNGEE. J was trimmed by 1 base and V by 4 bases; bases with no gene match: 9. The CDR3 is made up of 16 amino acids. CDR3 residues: CASSPTWGGGTDTQYF. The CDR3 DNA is TGTGCCAGCAGCCCAACCTGGGGGGGAGGCACAGATACGCAGTATTTT. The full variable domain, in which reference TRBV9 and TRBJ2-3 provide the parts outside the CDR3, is DSGVTQTPKHLITATGQRVTLRCSPRSGDLSVYWYQQSLDQGLQFLIQYYNGEERAKGNILERFSAQQFPDLHSELNLSSLELGDSALYFCASSPTWGGGTDTQYFGPGTRLTVL.

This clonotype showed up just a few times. The CDR3 spells CASSQTTGYTF. The CDR3 DNA reads as TGTGCCAGCAGCCAAACTACTGGCTACACCTTC. The chain couples TRBV3-1 to TRBJ1-2; no firm D call. Germline assignment: CDR1 LGHDT and CDR2 YNNKEL (reference sequence). The V and J ends lost 2 bases and 7 bases respectively, with 5 bases between them. CDR3 size: 11 residues.

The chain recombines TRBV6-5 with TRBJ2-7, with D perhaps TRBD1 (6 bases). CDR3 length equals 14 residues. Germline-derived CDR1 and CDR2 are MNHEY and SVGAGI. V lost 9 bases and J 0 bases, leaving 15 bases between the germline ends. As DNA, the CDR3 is TGTGCCAGGTCAGGGACAACTAGCTCCTACGAGCAGTACTTC. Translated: CARSGTTSSYEQYF.

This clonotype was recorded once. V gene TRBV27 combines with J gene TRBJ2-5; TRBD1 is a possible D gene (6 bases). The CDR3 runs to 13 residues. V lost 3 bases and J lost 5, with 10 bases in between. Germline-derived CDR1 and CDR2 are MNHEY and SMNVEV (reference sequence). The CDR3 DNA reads TGTGCCAGCAGTTTCAGGGGCCGGGAGACCCAGTACTTC. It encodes CASSFRGRETQYF.

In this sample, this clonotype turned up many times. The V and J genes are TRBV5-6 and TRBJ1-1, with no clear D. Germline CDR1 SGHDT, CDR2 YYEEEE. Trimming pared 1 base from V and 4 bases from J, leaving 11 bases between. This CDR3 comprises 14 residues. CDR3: CASSLWDLGTEAFF. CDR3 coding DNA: TGTGCCAGCAGCTTGTGGGATCTGGGCACTGAAGCTTTCTTT.